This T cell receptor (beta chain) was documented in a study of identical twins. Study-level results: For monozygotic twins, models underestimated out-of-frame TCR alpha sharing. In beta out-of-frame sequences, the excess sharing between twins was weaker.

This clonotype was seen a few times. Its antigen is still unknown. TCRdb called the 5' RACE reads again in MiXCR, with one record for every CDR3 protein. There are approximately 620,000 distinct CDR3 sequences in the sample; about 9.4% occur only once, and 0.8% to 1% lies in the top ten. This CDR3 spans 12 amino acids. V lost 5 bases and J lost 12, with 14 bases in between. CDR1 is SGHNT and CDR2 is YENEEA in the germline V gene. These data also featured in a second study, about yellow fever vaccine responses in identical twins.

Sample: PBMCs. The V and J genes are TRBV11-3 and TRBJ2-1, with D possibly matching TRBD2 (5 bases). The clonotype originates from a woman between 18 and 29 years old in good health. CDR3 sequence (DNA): TGTGCCAGCAGCAAAGTCGGGGAGAGGCAGTTCTTC. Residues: CASSKVGERQFF.